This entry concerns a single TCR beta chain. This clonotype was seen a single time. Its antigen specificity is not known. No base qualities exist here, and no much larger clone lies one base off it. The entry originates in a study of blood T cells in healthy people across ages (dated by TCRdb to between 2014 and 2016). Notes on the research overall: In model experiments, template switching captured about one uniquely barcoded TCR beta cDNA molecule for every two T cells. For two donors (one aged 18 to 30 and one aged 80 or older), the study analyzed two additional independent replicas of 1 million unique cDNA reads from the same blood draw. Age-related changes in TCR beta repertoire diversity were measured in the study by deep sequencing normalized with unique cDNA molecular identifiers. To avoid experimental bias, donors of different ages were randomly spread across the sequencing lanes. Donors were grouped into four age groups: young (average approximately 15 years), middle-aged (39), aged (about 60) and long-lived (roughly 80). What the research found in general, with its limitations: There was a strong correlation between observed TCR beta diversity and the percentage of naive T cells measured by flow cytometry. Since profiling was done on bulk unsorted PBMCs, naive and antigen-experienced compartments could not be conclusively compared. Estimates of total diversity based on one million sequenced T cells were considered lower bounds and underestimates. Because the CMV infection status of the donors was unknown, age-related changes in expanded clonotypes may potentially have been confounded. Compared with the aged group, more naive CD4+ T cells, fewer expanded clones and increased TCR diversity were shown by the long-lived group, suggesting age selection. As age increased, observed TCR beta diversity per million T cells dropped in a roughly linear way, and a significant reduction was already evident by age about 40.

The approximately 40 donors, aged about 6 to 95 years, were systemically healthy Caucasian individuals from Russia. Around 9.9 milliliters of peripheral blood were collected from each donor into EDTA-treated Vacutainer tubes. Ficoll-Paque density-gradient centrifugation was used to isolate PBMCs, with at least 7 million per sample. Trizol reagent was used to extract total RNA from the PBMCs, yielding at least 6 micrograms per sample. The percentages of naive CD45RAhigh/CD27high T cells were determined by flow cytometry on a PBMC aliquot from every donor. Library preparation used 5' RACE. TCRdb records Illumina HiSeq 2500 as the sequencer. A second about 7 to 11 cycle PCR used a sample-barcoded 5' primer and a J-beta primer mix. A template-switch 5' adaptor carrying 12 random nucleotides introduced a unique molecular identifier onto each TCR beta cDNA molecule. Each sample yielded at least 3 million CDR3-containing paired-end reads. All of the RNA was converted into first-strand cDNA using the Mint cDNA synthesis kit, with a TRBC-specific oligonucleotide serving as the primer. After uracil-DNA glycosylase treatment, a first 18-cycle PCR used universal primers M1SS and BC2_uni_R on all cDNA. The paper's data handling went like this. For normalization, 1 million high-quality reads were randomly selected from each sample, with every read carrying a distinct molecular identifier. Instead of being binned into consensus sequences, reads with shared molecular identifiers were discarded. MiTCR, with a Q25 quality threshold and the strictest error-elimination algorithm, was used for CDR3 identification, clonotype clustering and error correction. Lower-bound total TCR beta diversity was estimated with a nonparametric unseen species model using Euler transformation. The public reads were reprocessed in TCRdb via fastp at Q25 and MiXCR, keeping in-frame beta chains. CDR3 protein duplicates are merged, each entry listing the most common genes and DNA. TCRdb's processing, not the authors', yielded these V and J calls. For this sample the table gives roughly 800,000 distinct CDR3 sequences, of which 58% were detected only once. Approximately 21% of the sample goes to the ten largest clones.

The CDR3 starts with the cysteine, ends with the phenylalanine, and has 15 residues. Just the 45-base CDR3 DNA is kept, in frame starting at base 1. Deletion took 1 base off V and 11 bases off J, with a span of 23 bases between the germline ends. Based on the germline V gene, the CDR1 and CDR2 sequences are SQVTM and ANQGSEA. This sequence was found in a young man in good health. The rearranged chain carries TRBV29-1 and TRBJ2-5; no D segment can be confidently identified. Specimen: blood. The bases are TGCAGCGTTGAAGTAGTCAGTTCCGGTGAAGAGGAGCAGTACTTC. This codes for CSVEVVSSGEEEQYF.